This TCR beta chain was found in a study of shared clonotypes between healthy human individuals (dated by TCRdb to 2020 to 2021). In terms of the full investigation: The cohort comprised two women and three men aged 18 to 49 years. To estimate repertoire size and how much clonotype sharing occurs between individuals, the study deeply sequenced the blood TCR repertoires of several healthy adults. To increase sequencing depth and limit assay-specific biases, different laboratories used diverse techniques to prepare libraries and sequence TCR repertoires. For each donor, CD4 naive and CD4 memory were each run on three plates, CD8 naive on two plates, and CD8 memory on one plate. Leukapheresis yielded between about 0.8 and 8.9 billion PBMCs per donor.

CD8 naive samples consisted of CD45RO-negative cells that were positively selected for CCR7, yielding a CD45RA+CCR7+ population without TemRA cells. Donors were healthy HIV-negative adults with no recently reported acute infections or vaccinations. Every donor was a Caucasian adult residing in Nashville, Tennessee, USA. Blood was obtained by leukapheresis, after which PBMCs were separated by Ficoll-Histopaque density gradient centrifugation and cryopreserved in liquid nitrogen vapor phase. Purity and quantity of every magnetically sorted T cell population were checked by analytical flow cytometry. Genomic DNA was isolated from every sorted fraction and measured by UV absorbance on a Nanodrop 2000c. For CDR1 and CDR2, the germline V gene (reference sequence) lists SEHNR and FQNEAQ. Including the terminal cysteine and phenylalanine, the CDR3 comprises 14 residues. The sequence is cut down to CDR3 DNA, 42 bases in frame from base 1. The trim is 5 bases for V and 2 bases for J, with a gap of 13 bases between the germline ends.

Regarding this clone: The target of this receptor is not known. Base qualities are not provided; no much larger clone lies one nucleotide away.

The paper as a whole reports these results and caveats: Pairwise subsampling indicated that sequencing depth was expected to affect the degree of clonotype sharing among donors. The genetic and exposure-history diversity represented was limited by the small number of donors. Larger estimated clonotype richness was generally found for naive subsets than for memory subsets. Higher generation probabilities were observed for clonotypes shared by all four sorted-subset donors than for non-shared clonotypes. When several donors were compared, the shared fraction of clonotypes was around 5% for naive CD4, over 3% for naive CD8, roughly 2.5% for memory CD4, and 0.35% to 0.5% for memory CD8. Rarefaction of sorted-subset datasets indicated incomplete sequencing despite the large sequencing depth. Sampling was restricted to blood, and TCR repertoires in tissue are likely to differ from TCR repertoires in blood.

Using the deep immunoSEQ assay, TCR CDR3 regions were amplified from genomic DNA by multiplex PCR. For each cell subset, the extracted genomic DNA was distributed evenly across all wells of several immunoSEQ 96-well plates, and each plate served as one replicate. For sorted subsets, about 200 ng genomic DNA, equal to tens of thousands of T cell genomes, was loaded into each replicate PCR. Purified libraries were measured with a Qubit 3.0 fluorometer, size-checked on a Bioanalyzer 2100, and measured again with the KAPA Library Quantification kit. A separate single-read 150-cycle Illumina NextSeq 550 flow cell was used to sequence each immunoSEQ 96-well plate. As for the original processing: Because only junctional sequences without quality scores were contained in the immunoSEQ output, filtering matching that applied to full-length reads could not be performed. To assign V/J genes and CDR3, sequences were annotated using PyIR, a Python wrapper for IgBLAST v1.9, with IMGT germline references. Reads were filtered out if the reads had weak V/J assignments (E-value above 1e-6), no CDR3, stop codons, out-of-frame junctions, or ambiguous translated residues. V3J clonotypes were defined as sequences sharing an identical inferred V gene, J gene, and CDR3 amino acid sequence. Percentage overlap between repertoires was calculated by dividing the number of shared unique clonotypes by the size of the smaller repertoire. Three approaches were used to assess repertoire richness: RTK rarefaction, the Chao1 estimator, and Recon v2.1 estimates of unobserved clonotypes. Generation probabilities for all TCRbeta clonotypes obtained by the gDNA method from four donors were computed using OLGA. TCRdb limited this immuneACCESS table to in-frame rearrangements with V and J called. A share of clones is missing; checked studies link under half to unresolved V genes, and the rest is unexplained. V and J calls plus clone size are reproduced from that table; the DNA served to infer D and trimming. The sample records almost 700,000 clones, about 92% of which are singletons. The top ten hold more than 20% of the sample.

This TCR came from a man aged 25 to 40 in good health. The sequencing input was naive CD8+ T cells sorted from blood. What the cell subset or site label conveys for this sample: CD45RA+CCR7+. The sequence links TRBV7-9 to TRBJ2-7; D gene: possibly TRBD1, on 6 matching bases. CDR3 loop: CASSHTGLTYEQYF. The DNA is as follows: TGTGCCAGCAGCCACACAGGGTTAACCTACGAGCAGTACTTC.